Each of the 27 T cell receptor beta chains below was sequenced from the same sample in a study of blood T cell repertoires in COVID-19. Some clones are missing from TCRdb's copy, which holds only in-frame ones; the method was immunoSEQ multiplex PCR. In the table there are 90,000 to 130,000 clones, 80% to 90% of which are singletons. Sequenced material: peripheral blood. Receptors were obtained from a human donor in a cohort sampled during active COVID-19.

The J gene is TRBJ2-1, the V gene TRBV13; 10 bases are a match to TRBD1. The junction had 2 bases not matched to a gene; V was cut back by 4 bases and J by 2 bases. The germline V gene encodes CDR1 PRHDT and CDR2 FYEKMQ (reference sequence). The CDR3 spans 15 residues. CDR3 protein: CASSSGTGAYNEQFF. In DNA form, the CDR3 reads TGTGCCAGCAGCTCCGGGACAGGGGCCTACAATGAGCAGTTCTTC.

Remarks on this clone: An end of the junction differs from the germline gene, which may be a read error. The chain is built from TRBV4-1 and TRBJ1-3, with a weak D call TRBD1 (5 bases). There are 17 residues in the CDR3. CDR1 is MGHRA, CDR2 YSYEKL, per germline. CDR3 sequence (DNA): TGCGTCAGCAGCCAAGTGACAGACGGCGACTCTGGAAACACCATATATTTT. Translating gives CVSSQVTDGDSGNTIYF.

V gene TRBV18 combines with J gene TRBJ1-1; 10 bases match TRBD1. Germline values: CDR1 KGHSH, CDR2 LQKENI. The CDR3 runs to 12 residues. Trimming removed 5 bases from V and 11 bases from J; junction bases left unmatched: 5. CDR3 coding DNA: TGTGCCAGCTCATCCGTGGACAGGGGGGCTTTCTTT. Encoded protein: CASSSVDRGAFF.

The J gene is TRBJ2-5, the V gene TRBV7-2; 8 positions match TRBD2. V lost 3 bases, J lost 4 bases, and 7 bases stayed unmatched. The V gene's germline CDR1 is SGHTA and CDR2 FQGNSA. The CDR3 consists of 15 residues. The CDR3 region has the DNA TGTGCCAGCAGCTTGAGTGCGGGACTAGGAGAGACCCAGTACTTC. Translating it yields CASSLSAGLGETQYF. The full variable domain, with the rest looked up from reference TRBV7-2 and TRBJ2-5, is GAGVSQSPSNKVTEKGKDVELRCDPISGHTALYWYRQSLGQGLEFLIYFQGNSAPDKSGLPSDRFSAERTGGSVSTLTIQRTQQEDSAVYLCASSLSAGLGETQYFGPGTRLLVL.

This chain joins TRBV7-8 and TRBJ2-5; TRBD2 agrees at 9 bases. CDR3 size: 16 residues. V shed 3 bases and J 4 bases; nucleotides not matched to a gene: 9. From germline, CDR1 is SGHVS and CDR2 FQNEAQ. The DNA of the CDR3 is TGTGCCAGCAGCTTTTTCGATAGCGGGAGCGTAGAGACCCAGTACTTC. It specifies CASSFFDSGSVETQYF.

V and J are TRBV2 and TRBJ1-5, with a tentative D call TRBD1 (5 bases). Per germline, CDR1 SNHLY and CDR2 FYNNEI. Deletions cut 3 bases from V and 3 bases from J, with 9 bases between. The CDR3 totals 14 residues. CDR3 amino acids: CASSDQGNNQPQHF. The CDR3 nucleotides read TGTGCCAGCAGTGATCAGGGCAACAATCAGCCCCAGCATTTT.

This clone was recorded only once. The chain combines TRBV5-4 with TRBJ1-2; 9 nucleotides line up with TRBD1. CDR3 length equals 15 residues. With 6 bases clipped from V and 3 bases from J, the junction kept 9 bases outside the gene matches. Germline CDR1 reads SGHNT; CDR2 reads YYREEE (reference sequence). CDR3 in DNA: TGTGCCAGCACCATGGGGACAGGGAACTACTATGGCTACACCTTC. This encodes CASTMGTGNYYGYTF.

The J gene is TRBJ1-1, the V gene TRBV5-1, with unresolved D. The CDR3 loop spans 15 amino acids. The germline V gene encodes CDR1 SGHRS and CDR2 YFSETQ. V lost 4 bases to trimming and J lost 5 bases, with 18 bases between them. CDR3 in DNA: TGCGCCAGCAGCACCCCCCCGAGCGGTTTTACTGAAGCTTTCTTT. Protein sequence: CASSTPPSGFTEAFF.

In its sample, this clone was seen once. The J gene is TRBJ2-1, the V gene TRBV30; no definite D call. CDR1 and CDR2 (germline): GTSNPN, SVGIG (reference sequence). V was cut by 1 base and J by 13 bases, with 11 bases left in between. CDR3 length equals 11 residues. The CDR3 coding sequence is TGTGCCTGGAGTGGAGAGCAGGTCCAGTTCTTC. Translation: CAWSGEQVQFF. Full variable domain (missing parts from reference TRBV30 and TRBJ2-1): SQTIHQWPATLVQPVGSPLSLECTVEGTSNPNLYWYRQAAGRGLQLLFYSVGIGQISSEVPQNLSASRPQDRQFILSSKKLLLSDSGFYLCAWSGEQVQFFGPGTRLTVL.

The chain couples TRBV23-1 to TRBJ1-6, with a weak D call TRBD1 (6 bases). TRBV23-1 is classed as an ORF, of uncertain function. The CDR3 loop spans 13 amino acids. The ends were cut back, 10 bases at V and 9 bases at J, with 16 bases in the middle. CDR3 amino acids: CATSDSPGSPLHF. The CDR3 DNA follows: TGCGCCACCTCGGACAGTCCTGGTTCACCCCTCCACTTT.

As DNA, the CDR3 is TGTGCCAGCAGCTTGACCTTTTCGGGGATAGCAACTAATGAAAAACTGTTTTTT. This translates into CASSLTFSGIATNEKLFF. The V gene is TRBV5-8, the J gene TRBJ1-4; D ambiguous. Germline lookup yields CDR1 SGHTS and CDR2 YDEGEE. There are 18 residues in the CDR3. The V end lost 1 base, the J end lost 0 bases, and 16 bases lay between the germline ends.

The DNA for the CDR3 is TGTGCCAGCAGCGCTCGGGGGGACACCGGGGAGCTGTTTTTT. It encodes CASSARGDTGELFF. The rearrangement uses TRBV9 and TRBJ2-2, with TRBD2 matching over 7 bases. The germline gives CDR1 SGDLS, CDR2 YYNGEE. This CDR3 has 14 amino acids. Trimming at V came to 3 bases and at J to 3 bases, leaving 2 bases not matched to a gene.

This clone has only one observation. This chain joins TRBV11-2 and TRBJ2-7; tentative D call: TRBD1 (6 bases). V lost 7 bases and J lost 13, with 23 bases in between. The CDR3 is 13 residues long. The germline CDR1 and CDR2 sequences are SGHAT and FQNNGV. The CDR3 bases are TGTGCCAGCACCGATTGGACAGTGTCAACTCTCTACTTC. This translates into CASTDWTVSTLYF.

The chain recombines TRBV7-8 with TRBJ1-5; D is uncertain. This CDR3 has 12 residues. The germline V gene encodes CDR1 SGHVS and CDR2 FQNEAQ. V was pared by 2 bases and J by 3 bases, with 2 bases between. CDR3 sequence reads: CASSLHNQPQHF. Written as DNA, the CDR3 is TGTGCCAGCAGCTTACACAATCAGCCCCAGCATTTT.

This chain joins TRBV10-3 and TRBJ2-7; 10 positions match TRBD1. V lost 6 bases and J lost 6; bases outside the gene matches: 11. CDR1 ENHRY and CDR2 SYGVKD come from the germline V gene. This CDR3 is 15 amino acids long. CDR3 loop: CAIRGQGLGPGEQYF. The CDR3 region has the DNA TGTGCCATCAGGGGACAGGGGCTAGGGCCGGGCGAGCAGTACTTC.

The rearrangement links TRBV20-1 to TRBJ1-1, with a tentative D call TRBD1 (5 bases). The CDR3 runs 11 residues. Germline CDR1 is DFQATT and CDR2 is SNEGSKA (reference sequence). V was trimmed by 6 bases and J by 9 bases, leaving 14 bases between them. CDR3 sequence: CSAVGGVKAFF. CDR3 DNA: TGCAGTGCCGTGGGGGGGGTGAAAGCTTTCTTT.

This chain links TRBV6-5 with TRBJ2-7; tentative D call: TRBD1 (6 bases). V lost 6 bases and J 2 bases, leaving 14 bases between the germline ends. This CDR3 has 14 amino acids. The germline V gene encodes CDR1 MNHEY and CDR2 SVGAGI. Written as DNA, the CDR3 is TGTGCCAGCAGGGACCGGGACATTCCCTACGAGCAGTACTTC. Protein sequence: CASRDRDIPYEQYF.

The chain couples TRBV10-3 to TRBJ1-1; perhaps TRBD1 as D (6 bases). The CDR3 totals 15 residues. Germline V gene data show CDR1 as ENHRY and CDR2 as SYGVKD. The V end lost 4 bases, the J end lost 2 bases, and 14 bases lay between the germline ends. The CDR3 bases are TGTGCCATCAGTGCCGGACAGAAAACTAACACTGAAGCTTTCTTT. Encoded protein: CAISAGQKTNTEAFF.

The chain couples TRBV7-9 to TRBJ1-2; TRBD1 matches at 9 bases. Germline V gene data show CDR1 as SEHNR and CDR2 as FQNEAQ (reference sequence). V lost 3 bases, J lost 8 bases, and 7 bases stayed unmatched. CDR3 length: 14 amino acids. The CDR3 reads CASSFGQGTGGYTF. DNA for the CDR3: TGTGCCAGCAGCTTCGGACAGGGGACCGGGGGCTACACCTTC.

The chain couples TRBV7-3 to TRBJ1-4; 9 nucleotides line up with TRBD1. V was clipped by 2 bases and J by 8 bases; unmatched bases: 6. CDR1 is SGHTA and CDR2 is FQGTGA in the germline V gene. The CDR3 runs to 15 residues. The CDR3 sequence is CASSLSGTGHEKLFF. CDR3 DNA: TGTGCCAGCAGCTTATCCGGGACAGGGCACGAAAAACTGTTTTTT.

This chain uses TRBV29-1 with TRBJ2-1; 14 bases align to TRBD2. After removal of 6 bases from V and 8 bases from J, the junction contained 9 bases not matched to a gene. CDR3 length: 15 amino acids. Germline CDR1 SQVTM, CDR2 ANQGSEA. DNA for the CDR3: TGCAGCGTCCGGGTTGGGACTAGCGGGAGTGATGAGCAGTTCTTC. Translation: CSVRVGTSGSDEQFF.

V usage is TRBV13 and J usage is TRBJ1-1; D is undetermined. The germline V gene has CDR1 PRHDT and CDR2 FYEKMQ (reference sequence). V gave up 4 bases and J gave up 5 bases, with 17 bases separating them. The CDR3 has 15 residues. For the CDR3, the DNA is TGTGCCAGCAGCTCGGTTGAGGAAGTTGGTACTGAAGCTTTCTTT. Translating gives CASSSVEEVGTEAFF.

V is TRBV6-1 and J is TRBJ2-7; D is ambiguous. Germline values: CDR1 MNHNS, CDR2 SASEGT. The CDR3 sequence is 13 residues long. V was clipped by 2 bases and J by 7 bases, with 12 bases between them. Here the CDR3 reads CASSELAVWEQYF. CDR3 nucleotides: TGTGCCAGCAGTGAACTCGCGGTGTGGGAGCAGTACTTC.

The CDR3 region is CASSLWGSGVGSSYEQYF. In DNA form, the CDR3 reads TGTGCCAGCAGCTTGTGGGGTAGCGGGGTCGGGTCCTCCTACGAGCAGTACTTC. This chain connects TRBV7-2 to TRBJ2-7; 8 bases align to TRBD2. The CDR3 is made up of 18 amino acids. In germline, CDR1 is SGHTA, CDR2 FQGNSA. V shed 3 bases, J shed 0 bases, and the junction held 13 bases outside the gene matches.

The chain links TRBV5-1 to TRBJ1-1; 7 bases line up with TRBD1. Trimming took 5 bases from V and 4 from J; bases not matched to a gene: 8. The CDR3 is 14 residues long. Germline CDR1 SGHRS, CDR2 YFSETQ. CDR3 in amino acids: CASSPPDRVTEAFF. The DNA of the CDR3 is TGCGCCAGCAGTCCGCCAGACAGGGTCACTGAAGCTTTCTTT.

This chain joins TRBV4-1 and TRBJ2-1; TRBD2 aligns across 10 bases. Germline-derived CDR1 and CDR2 are MGHRA and YSYEKL. V lost 1 base and J lost 9; bases outside the gene matches: 6. This CDR3 is built from 15 residues. DNA for the CDR3: TGCGCCAGCAGCCAAGGGGCTAGCGGGAGAGGTGAGCAGTTCTTC. It translates to CASSQGASGRGEQFF.

This clone was recorded once. The V call is TRBV6-5, the J call TRBJ1-2; no clear D gene. There are 14 residues in the CDR3. The germline V gene encodes CDR1 MNHEY and CDR2 SVGAGI. Deletions cut 0 bases from V and 6 bases from J, with 11 bases between. The CDR3, as DNA: TGTGCCAGCAGTTACTCGCGAGGTTTCGATGGCTACACCTTC. Translation gives CASSYSRGFDGYTF.